The clone carrying this T cell receptor (beta chain) is a singleton in its sample. The sample is drawn from a study of blood T cell repertoires in COVID-19. Symptom resolution, clearance, or two negative PCRs marked the recovered donors of Cohort 3. The protocol was immunoSEQ multiplex PCR, while the TCRdb copy is restricted to in-frame clones and leaves out a portion. The table has fewer than 200,000 clones, around 83% seen once. The CDR3 length is 15 residues. CDR1 and CDR2 from the germline V gene are MGHRA and YSYEKL. The V and J ends lost 0 bases and 5 bases, in that order; junction bases with no gene match: 1.

This chain connects TRBV4-1 to TRBJ2-3; the match to TRBD1 covers 11 bases. The sequenced sample consisted of PBMCs or T cells enriched from blood (not recorded which). The receptor was derived from a man aged 50-59 years who had recovered from COVID-19. CDR3 loop: CASSQEGTGGDTQYF. The CDR3 nucleotides read TGCGCCAGCAGCCAAGAAGGGACAGGGGGAGATACGCAGTATTTT.